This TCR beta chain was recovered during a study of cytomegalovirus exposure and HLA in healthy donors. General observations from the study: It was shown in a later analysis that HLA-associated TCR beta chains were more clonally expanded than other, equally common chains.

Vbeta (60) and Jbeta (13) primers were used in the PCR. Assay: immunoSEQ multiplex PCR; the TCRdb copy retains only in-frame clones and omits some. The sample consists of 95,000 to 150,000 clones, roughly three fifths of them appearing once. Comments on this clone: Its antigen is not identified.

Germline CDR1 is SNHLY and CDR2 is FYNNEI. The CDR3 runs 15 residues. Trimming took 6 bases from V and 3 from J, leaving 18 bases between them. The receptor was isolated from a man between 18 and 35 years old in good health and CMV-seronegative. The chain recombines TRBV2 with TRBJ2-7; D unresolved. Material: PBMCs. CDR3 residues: CASSQTPNPHYEQYF. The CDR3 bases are TGTGCCAGCAGCCAAACTCCAAACCCTCACTACGAGCAGTACTTC.